The 21 T cell receptor beta chains listed next were all sequenced from one sample in a study of T cells in Graves' hyperthyroidism and ophthalmopathy. RNA transcripts were the template for amplifying TCR beta CDR3 regions. HTBI primers were the set used in a first-round RT-PCR of the TCR CDR3. TCRdb reanalysed the multiplex PCR reads using MiXCR and keeps one entry per CDR3 protein. The data hold about 500,000 distinct CDR3 sequences, with under 15% observed a single time. Sequencing input: blood. The receptors derive from a woman between 18 and 29 years old with Graves' hyperthyroidism.

The table lists this clonotype with a few counts. The chain is built from TRBV20-1 and TRBJ1-5, with 7 bases matching TRBD1. CDR3 length equals 17 residues. Germline V gene lookup returns CDR1 DFQATT and CDR2 SNEGSKA (reference sequence). Trimming removed 6 bases from V and 0 bases from J; junction bases left unmatched: 14. The CDR3 coding sequence is TGCAGTGCCAAGAGGGAGGTGACAGGGTATAGCAATCAGCCCCAGCATTTT. It specifies CSAKREVTGYSNQPQHF.

This clonotype came up many times. The chain couples TRBV12-3 or TRBV12-4 to TRBJ1-6; 9 bases align to TRBD1. The V segment lost 3 bases and the J segment 7 bases; nucleotides outside the gene matches: 4. The CDR3 has 15 amino acids. The CDR3 loop reads CASSFGTGLNSPLHF. The CDR3, as DNA: TGTGCCAGCAGTTTCGGGACAGGGTTGAATTCACCCCTCCACTTT.

This clonotype was counted many times. The chain employs TRBV18 and TRBJ1-5; D is possibly TRBD1 (5 bases). Germline V lookup: CDR1 KGHSH, CDR2 LQKENI. Trimming shortened V by 6 bases and J by 0 bases, and 9 bases separated the two germline ends. The CDR3 is 14 amino acids. CDR3 residues: CASSSDSSNQPQHF. The DNA for the CDR3 is TGTGCCAGCTCGTCAGACAGTAGCAATCAGCCCCAGCATTTT.

The chain links TRBV11-2 to TRBJ2-2; D gene unclear. Trimming took off 6 bases at V and 4 bases at J, with 6 bases between the two ends. Germline V gene data show CDR1 as SGHAT and CDR2 as FQNNGV. The CDR3 totals 12 residues. The CDR3 protein is CASSIPTGELFF. The DNA of the CDR3 is TGTGCCAGCAGTATACCCACCGGGGAGCTGTTTTTT.

This clonotype was counted ten times or more. The CDR3 spells CASSTNDGQPPYGYTF. The CDR3 nucleotides are TGTGCCAGTAGTACCAACGACGGACAGCCTCCATATGGCTACACCTTC. The chain links TRBV19 to TRBJ1-2, with TRBD1 as a possible D gene (6 bases). Looked up from germline, CDR1 is LNHDA and CDR2 is SQIVND (reference sequence). The V and J ends lost 4 bases and 5 bases respectively, with 20 bases between them. The CDR3 sequence is 16 residues long.

The chain uses TRBV7-9 and TRBJ1-1; TRBD1 matches at 12 bases. The CDR3 runs to 16 residues. Germline-derived CDR1 and CDR2 are SEHNR and FQNEAQ (reference sequence). Trimming cost V 4 bases and J 5 bases; bases outside gene matches: 8. CDR3: CASSSPGTGGRTEAFF. The CDR3 DNA sequence: TGTGCCAGCAGCTCACCCGGGACAGGGGGCCGGACTGAAGCTTTCTTT.

V usage is TRBV4-2 and J usage is TRBJ2-3, with TRBD2 matching over 8 bases. V shed 4 bases, J shed 3 bases, and the junction held 6 bases outside the gene matches. CDR3 length: 15 amino acids. Per germline, CDR1 LGHNA and CDR2 YNFKEQ. The CDR3 sequence is CASSLRGEATDTQYF. The CDR3, as DNA: TGTGCCAGCAGCCTGCGGGGGGAAGCGACAGATACGCAGTATTTT.

There are many counts of this clonotype. The V call is TRBV18, the J call TRBJ1-6, with D uncertain. In germline, CDR1 is KGHSH, CDR2 LQKENI. V gave up 5 bases and J gave up 9 bases, with 8 bases separating them. The CDR3 totals 12 residues. CDR3 in amino acids: CASSSGISPLHF. CDR3 sequence (DNA): TGTGCCAGCTCATCTGGGATTTCACCCCTCCACTTT.

This clonotype appeared many times. The chain recombines TRBV20-1 with TRBJ2-7; D possibly matches TRBD1 or TRBD2 (5 bases each). Trimming removed 5 bases from V and 1 base from J, with 12 bases in between. This CDR3 has 13 residues. Germline V gene lookup returns CDR1 DFQATT and CDR2 SNEGSKA (reference sequence). The CDR3 here is CSALGTSSYEQYF. CDR3 DNA sequence: TGCAGTGCTCTCGGGACGTCGTCCTACGAGCAGTACTTC.

Ten or more counts support this clonotype. The chain is built from TRBV6-5 and TRBJ1-2; no clear D. The V and J ends lost 0 bases and 6 bases respectively, with 5 bases between them. CDR1 and CDR2 from the germline V gene are MNHEY and SVGAGI. This CDR3 is 12 amino acids long. The chain's CDR3 is CASSYSKDGYTF. CDR3 in DNA: TGTGCCAGCAGTTACTCGAAGGATGGCTACACCTTC.

This clonotype was detected many times. The genes are TRBV2 and TRBJ2-1; 11 positions match TRBD2. Looked up from germline, CDR1 is SNHLY and CDR2 is FYNNEI. There are 18 residues in the CDR3. V was pared by 0 bases and J by 0 bases, with 4 bases of the junction left unmatched. Here the CDR3 reads CASSEAGLAVLSYNEQFF. The CDR3 nucleotides read TGTGCCAGCAGTGAAGCGGGACTAGCGGTTCTCTCCTACAATGAGCAGTTCTTC. Full variable domain (rest looked up from reference TRBV2 and TRBJ2-1): EPEVTQTPSHQVTQMGQEVILRCVPISNHLYFYWYRQILGQKVEFLVSFYNNEISEKSEIFDDQFSVERPDGSNFTLKIRSTKLEDSAMYFCASSEAGLAVLSYNEQFFGPGTRLTVL.

This clonotype was counted ten times or more. The genes are TRBV6-2 or TRBV6-3 and TRBJ2-5; 9 positions agree with TRBD2. The J segment lost 2 bases and the V segment lost 9 bases, leaving 4 bases of the junction unmatched. The CDR3 spans 13 residues. Germline assignment: CDR1 MNHEY and CDR2 SVGEGT. The DNA of the CDR3 is TGTGCCAGTCTTAGCGGGAGACAAGAGACCCAGTACTTC. Translated, it gives CASLSGRQETQYF.

This clonotype was seen repeatedly, ten times or more. The J gene is TRBJ2-5, the V gene TRBV27, with 11 bases matching TRBD2. Unmatched junction bases numbered 9, after V lost 6 bases and J lost 3 bases. Germline V gives CDR1 MNHEY, CDR2 SMNVEV (reference sequence). This CDR3 has 16 amino acids. The CDR3, as DNA: TGTGCCAGCAGGAGGGGGACTAGCGGTCCTAAAGAGACCCAGTACTTC. It codes for CASRRGTSGPKETQYF.

This clonotype appeared many times. The chain links TRBV7-3 to TRBJ1-1; the D is unclear. This CDR3 contains 14 residues. Germline V gene sequence: CDR1 SGHTA, CDR2 FQGTGA. V lost 3 bases, J lost 4 bases, and 12 bases lay in between. Written as DNA, the CDR3 is TGTGCCAGCAGCTTTTCGGGTCTCGGCACTGAAGCTTTCTTT. This gives the protein CASSFSGLGTEAFF.

CDR3 residues: CASSISSSGRETQYF. DNA of the CDR3: TGTGCCAGTAGTATTTCCTCATCGGGGAGGGAGACCCAGTACTTC. The chain is built from TRBV19 and TRBJ2-5; TRBD2 might be the D (6 bases). CDR1 LNHDA and CDR2 SQIVND come from the germline V gene (reference sequence). The CDR3 sequence is 15 residues long. The ends were cut back, 3 bases at V and 5 bases at J, with 16 bases in the middle. Looking up the rest from reference TRBV19 and TRBJ2-5 gives the full variable domain: DGGITQSPKYLFRKEGQNVTLSCEQNLNHDAMYWYRQDPGQGLRLIYYSQIVNDFQKGDIAEGYSVSREKKESFPLTVTSAQKNPTAFYLCASSISSSGRETQYFGPGTRLLVL.

This clonotype occurred many times. The chain carries TRBV5-1 and TRBJ1-1; D may be TRBD1 (5 bases). CDR3 length equals 17 residues. Germline V gene data show CDR1 as SGHRS and CDR2 as YFSETQ. The V and J ends lost 0 bases and 0 bases respectively, with 15 bases between them. The CDR3 protein is CASSLGGPGGVNTEAFF. Here the CDR3 DNA reads TGCGCCAGCAGCTTGGGAGGACCAGGAGGGGTGAACACTGAAGCTTTCTTT.

This clonotype has ten or more counts. V gene TRBV24-1 combines with J gene TRBJ2-7, with 10 bases matching TRBD1. The CDR3 extends over 16 amino acids. V shed 3 bases, J shed 2 bases, and the junction held 6 bases outside the gene matches. Germline lookup yields CDR1 KGHDR and CDR2 SFDVKD. The CDR3 nucleotides are TGTGCCACCAGTGATGGGCCCGGGACAGGGGCCTACGAGCAGTACTTC. Amino acids: CATSDGPGTGAYEQYF.

In its sample, this clonotype was seen many times. This rearrangement joins TRBV10-3 to TRBJ2-1; TRBD2 matches at 10 bases. V lost 5 bases to trimming and J lost 5 bases; unmatched junction nucleotides: 6. The CDR3 extends over 15 amino acids. Germline V lookup: CDR1 ENHRY, CDR2 SYGVKD. As DNA, the CDR3 is TGTGCCATCAGTTCACTAGCGGGAAGGAACAATGAGCAGTTCTTC. Amino acid sequence: CAISSLAGRNNEQFF.

In this sample, this clonotype turned up once. The CDR3 reads CASSLVTSGKYNEQFF. The CDR3 DNA sequence: TGTGCCAGCAGCTTAGTGACTAGCGGGAAGTACAATGAGCAGTTCTTC. The gene calls are TRBV11-2 and TRBJ2-1; 11 positions agree with TRBD2. This CDR3 has 16 residues. The V gene's germline CDR1 is SGHAT and CDR2 FQNNGV. The V gene end was trimmed by 1 base and the J gene end by 4 bases; junction bases not matched to a gene: 3. Full variable domain (outside the CDR3, taken from reference TRBV11-2 and TRBJ2-1): EAGVAQSPRYKIIEKRQSVAFWCNPISGHATLYWYQQILGQGPKLLIQFQNNGVVDDSQLPKDRFSAERLKGVDSTLKIQPAKLEDSAVYLCASSLVTSGKYNEQFFGPGTRLTVL.

Of note for this clonotype: Possible read error: a much larger clone is one base away. CDR3 DNA: TGCAGCGTACCGACGGAAAACAGTGAAGCTTTCTTT. Protein: CSVPTENSEAFF. The chain uses TRBV29-1 and TRBJ1-1; D uncertain. This CDR3 has 12 residues. Germline CDR1 and CDR2: SQVTM and ANQGSEA.

This clonotype was counted at least ten times. CDR3 protein: CASSSGQGDNQPQHF. The CDR3 region has the DNA TGTGCCAGCAGTTCGGGACAGGGGGATAATCAGCCCCAGCATTTT. The genes are TRBV12-3 or TRBV12-4 and TRBJ1-5; the match to TRBD1 covers 11 bases. The CDR3 runs to 15 residues. Trimming removed 4 bases from V and 4 bases from J; junction bases left unmatched: 3.